This TCR beta chain appears in the sequencing data of a study of shared T cell receptors in the human thymus. The protocol was immunoSEQ multiplex PCR, while the TCRdb copy is restricted to in-frame clones and leaves out a portion. The sample includes 500,000 to 550,000 clones, 75% to 85% of them seen just once. This CDR3 region has 15 residues. The V gene's germline CDR1 is SGHRS and CDR2 YFSETQ. Deletions cut 6 bases from V and 2 bases from J, with 17 bases between. This clone occurred a few times. The data were also submitted as part of a second study, on human thymus T cells. That publication notes: Donors were healthy Finnish babies undergoing corrective operations for congenital heart defects. It was from resections taken during corrective heart surgery that the thymus tissue came. Thymic repertoires from unrelated individuals overlapped highly, related research reported.

The source is a boy less than two years old with a congenital heart defect. The sample was thymocytes. The rearrangement uses TRBV5-1 and TRBJ1-1; a weak D match, TRBD1 (5 bases). The CDR3 loop is CASKGGGVLNTEAFF. In DNA form, the CDR3 reads TGCGCCAGCAAAGGAGGAGGGGTCCTAAACACTGAAGCTTTCTTT.